A selection of T cell receptor beta chains follows, all from one sample in a study of T cells in Graves' hyperthyroidism and ophthalmopathy. TCRdb re-called the multiplex PCR reads with MiXCR, one entry per CDR3 protein. The data contain 500,000 to 650,000 distinct CDR3 sequences, 15% to 20% of them seen just once; the ten biggest clones take up around 17%. The sequenced sample consisted of blood. The receptors stem from a young woman with Graves' ophthalmopathy. Both conserved end residues are part of each CDR3. A D gene is named only where the DNA matches it firmly. A row's size may be missing; if present it is once, few, many or a size class.

J,size,V,D,DNA,CDR3
TRBJ1-1,few,TRBV19,TRBD1,TGTGCCAGTAGTATAGCCGCCGGGACAGGGGGCACTGAAGCTTTCTTT,CASSIAAGTGGTEAFF
TRBJ1-2,many,TRBV28,TRBD1,TGTGCCAGCAGCGAGAAGATCCCGACAGGGGGAAACGGCTACACCTTC,CASSEKIPTGGNGYTF
TRBJ2-1,many,TRBV5-1,TRBD2,TGCGCCAGCAGCTCGGGTGCCTTGGCGGGAGATAGGGGTGAGCAGTTCTTC,CASSSGALAGDRGEQFF
TRBJ1-2,few,TRBV3-2,NA,TGTGCCAGCAGCCAAAAGGGGGGGGGAACTACTTATGGCTACACCTTC,CASSQKGGGTTYGYTF
TRBJ2-1,NA,TRBV30,NA,TGTGTCTGGGGTGTACAACTAGGGAATGAGCAGTTCTTC,CVWGVQLGNEQFF
TRBJ1-2,few,TRBV7-2,NA,TGTGCCAGCAGCTTAGAGCCCTTGATGGGCGGCTACACCTTC,CASSLEPLMGGYTF
TRBJ1-6,few,TRBV4-3,NA,TGCGCCAGCAGCCAAGACACGGCGATCGCCTCACCCCTCCACTTT,CASSQDTAIASPLHF
TRBJ1-2,many,TRBV30,TRBD1,TGTGCCTGGAGTGTACAACCCGACAGGGTGGGCTACACCTTC,CAWSVQPDRVGYTF
TRBJ1-6,NA,TRBV7-2,NA,TGTGCCAGCAGCTCGGACCCAAGCTCACCCCTCCACTTT,CASSSDPSSPLHF
TRBJ1-5,many,TRBV6-1,NA,TGTGCCAGCAGTGTAGGCCTCCAGGGGAATCAGCCCCAGCATTTT,CASSVGLQGNQPQHF
TRBJ1-1,few,TRBV7-6,NA,TGTGCCAGCAGCAACGTCAACACTGAAGCTTTCTTT,CASSNVNTEAFF
TRBJ2-3,NA,TRBV18,NA,TGTGCCAGCTCACCACCGGTGACGAGAGATACGCAGTATTTT,CASSPPVTRDTQYF
TRBJ2-1,few,TRBV19,NA,TGTGCCAGTAGTAGAAGTAGCGGTGGGTCCTACAATGAGCAGTTCTTC,CASSRSSGGSYNEQFF
TRBJ2-7,few,TRBV5-8,TRBD1,TGTGCCAGCAGCTTGAGGGGGCCCGTCTACGAGCAGTACTTC,CASSLRGPVYEQYF
TRBJ2-7,few,TRBV5-1,NA,TGCGCCAGCAGCTTGTTCCCGGGTACTTACGAGCAGTACTTC,CASSLFPGTYEQYF
TRBJ1-5,many,TRBV30,NA,TGTGCCTGGAACCACGCGGGGGGACGTCAGCCCCAGCATTTT,CAWNHAGGRQPQHF
TRBJ2-5,many,TRBV28,TRBD2,TGTGCCAGCAGGGCCCGGGGGGGCCCGGAGACCCAGTACTTC,CASRARGGPETQYF
TRBJ2-3,few,TRBV19,NA,TGTGCCAGTAGTATTGTCGCCGCAGGGGATACGCAGTATTTT,CASSIVAAGDTQYF
TRBJ2-3,NA,TRBV30,TRBD1,TGTGCCTGGAGTACCCGGGACAGGGGGTTTGCAGATACGCAGTATTTT,CAWSTRDRGFADTQYF
TRBJ2-2,NA,TRBV9,NA,TGTGCCAGCAGTAAACACAGCCCGAACACCGGGGAGCTGTTTTTT,CASSKHSPNTGELFF
TRBJ1-6,few,TRBV6-1,NA,TGTGCCAGCAGTGACAGGAGCTCCTATAATTCACCCCTCCACTTT,CASSDRSSYNSPLHF
TRBJ1-2,many,TRBV7-2,TRBD1,TGTGCCAGCAGGAAAACAGGGGGAGACTATGGCTACACCTTC,CASRKTGGDYGYTF
TRBJ2-7,many,TRBV20-1,TRBD2,TGCAGTGCTAGAGATATAGCGGGAGGAAACGAGCAGTACTTC,CSARDIAGGNEQYF
TRBJ2-7,many,TRBV30,TRBD2,TGTGCCTGGAGCCCCCGGGGGCGGGGGGGCGCTTACTCCTACGAGCAGTACTTC,CAWSPRGRGGAYSYEQYF